This T cell receptor beta chain is from a study of Ad26.COV2.S vaccination and SARS-CoV-2 variants. Study-wide results and limits: The TCR breadth and depth analyses may have understated or missed part of the total T cell responses.

Points on this clone: Antigen unknown.

Only in-frame clones appear in the TCRdb table, and some are missing; sequencing was by immunoSEQ multiplex PCR. The sample holds fewer than 500,000 clones, approximately 92% seen once. CDR3 size: 12 residues. V lost 5 bases to trimming and J lost 7 bases; unmatched junction nucleotides: 5. CDR1 SGHVS and CDR2 FQNEAQ come from the germline V gene. The treatment: roughly 19 received Ad26.COV2.S at low or high dose, single or two shots; roughly five received placebo; per-sample allocation not given. Specimen acquisition occurred on day 63 following the initial vaccine or placebo injection. The study used a vaccine consisting of an Ad26 vector that expressed Wuhan-strain SARS-CoV-2 spike.

The origin of this receptor is a person aged 18-65 years who received the Ad26.COV2.S COVID-19 vaccine or a placebo. V is TRBV7-8 and J is TRBJ2-7, with TRBD2 matching over 7 bases. The source was peripheral blood, collected in a trial of Ad26.COV2.S vaccine versus placebo. CDR3 region: CASSPQREEQYF. The DNA for the CDR3 is TGTGCCAGCAGCCCTCAGCGGGAAGAGCAGTACTTC. Complete variable domain (other parts from reference TRBV7-8 and TRBJ2-7): GAGVSQSPRYKVAKRGQDVALRCDPISGHVSLFWYQQALGQGPEFLTYFQNEAQLDKSGLPSDRFFAERPEGSVSTLKIQRTQQEDSAVYLCASSPQREEQYFGPGTRLTVT.